Reported below is one TCR beta chain. This specimen belongs to a study of blood T cell repertoires in COVID-19. The germline CDR1 and CDR2 sequences are SGHDN and FVKESK. The CDR3 consists of 14 residues. The trim removed 4 bases at V and 6 bases at J, leaving 6 bases unmatched. TCRdb's table, derived via immunoSEQ multiplex PCR, lists solely in-frame clones and lacks some. The table shows some 180,000 clones, with more than 70% occurring only once. The sequence derives from a man aged 45-65 years who had recovered from COVID-19. This chain joins TRBV14 and TRBJ1-1; 9 bases align to TRBD1. Sequenced material: peripheral blood. The CDR3 DNA sequence: TGTGCCAGCAGCCTCAACAGGGGGCGGGCTGAAGCTTTCTTT. As protein: CASSLNRGRAEAFF.